Sequencing of this T cell receptor (beta chain) was carried out in a study of CD4 T cells in relation to SARS-CoV-2 and coronaviruses. Overall study context: After approximately 10 days of antigen culture, PBMC TCR beta CDR3s were sequenced.

Unexposed donor CD4+ T cells date from 2011-2018, before the COVID-19 pandemic. The cells were cultured for about 10 days before CD4+ T cells were isolated. Testing used SARS-CoV-2 S/N and four cold-coronavirus spikes on unexposed-donor CD4+ T cells, cells permitting. A remark on this clone: Its specificity is unknown.

Profiling relied on immunoSEQ multiplex PCR, and the TCRdb table lists in-frame clones only, not all of them. The sample lists about 12,000 clones; 69% were seen once. The sample taken for sequencing was CD4+ T cells from PBMCs, cultured in vitro. The sequence derives from a human donor in good health.

This CDR3 reads CASGLITRYMNTEAFF. Written as DNA, the CDR3 is TGTGCTAGTGGTTTGATTACGCGGTACATGAACACTGAAGCTTTCTTT. The gene calls are TRBV12-5 and TRBJ1-1; D is unclear. Germline V lookup: CDR1 LGHNT, CDR2 FRNRAP. V dropped 2 bases and J dropped 0 bases, with 13 bases sitting between them. The CDR3 is 16 amino acids.